These 18 T cell receptor beta chains came from one sample sequenced in a study of shared clonotypes between healthy human individuals. TCRdb's copy holds only in-frame clones and misses some; the assay was immunoSEQ multiplex PCR. Among roughly 660,000 clones listed, around 90% were seen once. The specimen sequenced was memory CD8+ T cells from PBMCs. Subset reported: CD45RO+ cells pooled with CCR7-negative TemRA cells. The receptors come from a man between 18 and 35 years old in good health. Some clones in this sample may be carry-over from other donors' samples.

The chain links TRBV9 to TRBJ2-1, with 7 bases fitting TRBD2. This CDR3 is built from 18 residues. Trimming cost V 2 bases and J 1 base; bases outside gene matches: 12. Germline-derived CDR1 and CDR2 are SGDLS and YYNGEE. The CDR3 loop is CASSVGNRAGWSYNEQFF. The CDR3 DNA reads TGTGCCAGCAGCGTGGGGAATCGAGCGGGATGGTCCTACAATGAGCAGTTCTTC. Full variable domain (outside the CDR3, taken from reference TRBV9 and TRBJ2-1): DSGVTQTPKHLITATGQRVTLRCSPRSGDLSVYWYQQSLDQGLQFLIQYYNGEERAKGNILERFSAQQFPDLHSELNLSSLELGDSALYFCASSVGNRAGWSYNEQFFGPGTRLTVL.

The chain couples TRBV28 to TRBJ2-7; TRBD1 aligns across 7 bases. From germline, CDR1 is MDHEN and CDR2 SYDVKM. Trimming cost V 6 bases and J 2 bases; bases outside gene matches: 10. CDR3 length: 15 residues. In nucleotides, the CDR3 is TGTGCCAGCAGGGGGACCGGGACAGAGCCCTACGAGCAGTACTTC. Its protein product is CASRGTGTEPYEQYF.

V is TRBV2 and J is TRBJ2-3, with D hard to call. This CDR3 is 13 amino acids long. Germline V lookup: CDR1 SNHLY, CDR2 FYNNEI. V was pared by 3 bases and J by 9 bases, with 13 bases between. In DNA, the CDR3 is TGTGCCAGCAGTGAGCGTGGCCCGCCGACGCAGTATTTT. This sequence encodes CASSERGPPTQYF.

The gene calls are TRBV4-3 and TRBJ2-2; D not certain. V was cut by 2 bases and J by 4 bases, with 5 bases left in between. This CDR3 contains 13 residues. The germline CDR1 and CDR2 sequences are LGHNA and YSLEER. The CDR3 spells CASSQYSTGELFF. For the CDR3, the DNA is TGCGCCAGCAGCCAATATAGCACCGGGGAGCTGTTTTTT.

The V gene is TRBV27, the J gene TRBJ1-2; D unclear. This CDR3 region has 14 residues. The germline V and J ends were trimmed by 4 bases and 0 bases, with 9 bases remaining between them. Germline V lookup: CDR1 MNHEY, CDR2 SMNVEV (reference sequence). CDR3 DNA sequence: TGTGCCAGCAGTTCGTGGGAGACTAACTATGGCTACACCTTC. Amino acids: CASSSWETNYGYTF.

The V call is TRBV28, the J call TRBJ2-3; weak D call: TRBD1 (6 bases). CDR3 size: 17 residues. Looked up from germline, CDR1 is MDHEN and CDR2 is SYDVKM. V was shortened by 5 bases and J by 0 bases, with 18 bases between the two germline ends. The CDR3 DNA reads as TGTGCCAGCAGTCTCAGGCGACAGGCCCCTAGCACAGATACGCAGTATTTT. Translation: CASSLRRQAPSTDTQYF.

The chain employs TRBV10-2 and TRBJ2-1; no reliable D call. CDR1 and CDR2 (germline): WSHSY, SAAADI. The V and J ends lost 3 bases and 0 bases respectively, with 9 bases between them. This CDR3 spans 15 amino acids. The CDR3 sequence is CASSELPSSYNEQFF. CDR3 nucleotides: TGCGCCAGCAGTGAATTGCCCAGCTCCTACAATGAGCAGTTCTTC.

The chain is built from TRBV2 and TRBJ1-1; TRBD1 might be the D (5 bases). Germline V gene lookup returns CDR1 SNHLY and CDR2 FYNNEI. Deletions cut 10 bases from V and 1 base from J, with 10 bases between. This CDR3 has 12 residues. The CDR3 sequence: CATDQGNTEAFF. The CDR3 nucleotides read TGTGCCACGGATCAGGGGAACACTGAAGCTTTCTTT.

The rearrangement links TRBV11-2 to TRBJ1-4; 7 nucleotides match TRBD1. The CDR3 is made up of 16 amino acids. V shed 5 bases, J shed 7 bases, and the junction held 13 bases outside the gene matches. The germline V gene encodes CDR1 SGHAT and CDR2 FQNNGV. The CDR3 region has the DNA TGTGCCAGCAGCCCGGCTAGACAGGGTGGGGGTGAAAAACTGTTTTTT. This translates into CASSPARQGGGEKLFF. The entire variable domain, with the rest obtained from reference TRBV11-2 and TRBJ1-4, is as follows: EAGVAQSPRYKIIEKRQSVAFWCNPISGHATLYWYQQILGQGPKLLIQFQNNGVVDDSQLPKDRFSAERLKGVDSTLKIQPAKLEDSAVYLCASSPARQGGGEKLFFGSGTQLSVL.

This rearrangement joins TRBV2 to TRBJ2-2; 7 nucleotides agree with TRBD2. CDR1 and CDR2 (germline): SNHLY, FYNNEI. Trimming cost V 6 bases and J 4 bases; bases outside gene matches: 8. This CDR3 spans 15 amino acids. DNA for the CDR3: TGTGCCAGCAGGAGGGGAGCGGGACCCACCGGGGAGCTGTTTTTT. Amino acids: CASRRGAGPTGELFF.

This clone was picked up one time. The V and J genes are TRBV7-9 and TRBJ2-1, with TRBD2 matching over 8 bases. J gave up 12 bases and V 0 bases, and 1 base lay outside the gene matches. Looked up from germline, CDR1 is SEHNR and CDR2 is FQNEAQ (reference sequence). The CDR3 runs 12 residues. CDR3 region: CASSLARGGQFF. The CDR3 DNA is TGTGCCAGCAGCTTAGCCCGGGGGGGGCAGTTCTTC.

The V gene is TRBV11-2, the J gene TRBJ2-6; 9 bases are a match to TRBD1. The germline CDR1 and CDR2 sequences are SGHAT and FQNNGV. The V segment lost 6 bases and the J segment 3 bases; nucleotides outside the gene matches: 6. CDR3 length equals 16 residues. CDR3 residues: CASSPGTGSGANVLTF. CDR3 in DNA: TGTGCCAGCAGTCCAGGGACAGGGAGTGGGGCCAACGTCCTGACTTTC.

The genes are TRBV6-6 and TRBJ2-7; D is undetermined. The CDR3 spans 15 residues. Germline V lookup: CDR1 MNHNY, CDR2 SVGAGI (reference sequence). With 0 bases removed from V and 4 bases from J, the gap between germline ends came to 13 bases. CDR3 DNA: TGTGCCAGCAGTTACTCTGCAGCAGTGAAATACGAGCAGTACTTC. The encoded protein is CASSYSAAVKYEQYF.

In regard to this clone: Distinct nucleotide sequences in the sample also encode this CDR3. The rearrangement links TRBV5-6 to TRBJ2-7; a possible D gene is TRBD1 (5 bases). This CDR3 region has 14 residues. Germline lookup yields CDR1 SGHDT and CDR2 YYEEEE. Trimming stripped 0 bases from V and 2 bases from J, with 9 bases between. The CDR3 coding sequence is TGTGCCAGCAGCTTGGGGGCAGGGCCCTACGAGCAGTACTTC. It specifies CASSLGAGPYEQYF.

The gene calls are TRBV28 and TRBJ1-2; D remains unclear. Germline CDR1 MDHEN, CDR2 SYDVKM. The V end was cut by 1 base, the J end by 5 bases, with 11 bases between. CDR3 size: 14 residues. The CDR3 region is CASSLSVLGYGYTF. The CDR3 nucleotides read TGTGCCAGCAGTTTATCAGTCCTGGGATATGGCTACACCTTC.

This clone occurred once. V gene TRBV28 combines with J gene TRBJ2-3; 7 bases align to TRBD2. The CDR3 totals 15 residues. Germline V CDR1 and CDR2: MDHEN, SYDVKM. The junction had 6 bases not matched to a gene; V was cut back by 1 base and J by 5 bases. The CDR3 DNA reads TGTGCCAGCAGTTTATCAACTAGCGCTGGAGATACGCAGTATTTT. Its translation: CASSLSTSAGDTQYF.

The CDR3 DNA reads as TGTGCCAGCAGTAGCGGGAGCCTGGGGGAGCAGTACTTC. Its protein product is CASSSGSLGEQYF. The rearrangement uses TRBV6-5 and TRBJ2-7, with TRBD2 identical over 8 bases. V dropped 5 bases and J dropped 7; count of bases not matched to a gene: 7. This CDR3 spans 13 amino acids. Per germline, CDR1 MNHEY and CDR2 SVGAGI.

The chain recombines TRBV21-1 with TRBJ2-1. TRBV21-1 is a known pseudogene. The CDR3 loop spans 15 amino acids. This CDR3 reads CATLTVDRLNNEQFF. The DNA of the CDR3 is TGTGCCACCTTAACTGTCGACCGATTAAACAATGAGCAGTTCTTC.